One T cell receptor beta chain is described in this entry. This specimen belongs to a study of blood T cell repertoires in COVID-19. Study-wide context: The United States, Italy and Spain were the sources of the acute and convalescent COVID-19 samples. PBMCs, B-cell-depleted T cells, or T cells provided the cDNA or gDNA that made up the material.

Per the original data handling: Nucleated cell counts were estimated from reference gene primer amplification. Profiling relied on immunoSEQ multiplex PCR, and the TCRdb table lists in-frame clones only, not all of them. D and trimming come from the DNA, and the V and J calls and clone size come from that table. The sample carries fewer than 250,000 clones, nearly 90% recorded once. The CDR3 covers 15 residues. The ends lost 5 bases at V and 5 bases at J; junction bases unmatched: 5. The germline gives CDR1 SGHVS, CDR2 FQNEAQ. The chain is built from TRBV7-8 and TRBJ2-1; 11 bases align to TRBD2. Sequenced sample: peripheral blood. The origin of this receptor is a middle-aged woman who had recovered from COVID-19. The CDR3 loop reads CASSPRLAGNNEQFF. The CDR3 region has the DNA TGTGCCAGCAGCCCACGACTAGCGGGAAACAATGAGCAGTTCTTC. The full variable domain, in which reference TRBV7-8 and TRBJ2-1 provide the parts outside the CDR3, is GAGVSQSPRYKVAKRGQDVALRCDPISGHVSLFWYQQALGQGPEFLTYFQNEAQLDKSGLPSDRFFAERPEGSVSTLKIQRTQQEDSAVYLCASSPRLAGNNEQFFGPGTRLTVL.